A selection of T cell receptor beta chains follows, all from one sample in a study of blood T cells in healthy people across ages. One entry per CDR3 protein results from TCRdb running MiXCR on the 5' RACE reads. The table records around 1.1 million distinct CDR3 sequences, 35% to 45% of them present only once. Sequencing was carried out using blood. Receptors originate from a man aged 18 to 29 in good health. CDR3s leave out the opening cysteine and the closing phenylalanine or tryptophan. The size of a clone is reported for some rows only, either as once, few or many, or as a class for expanded clones.

V gene	clone size	J gene	CDR3 protein
TRBV20-1	NA	TRBJ2-7	SASPFTSYEQY
TRBV20-1	many	TRBJ2-3	SASSGDTQY
TRBV5-1	few	TRBJ1-1	ASTSGGFDTEAF
TRBV28	few	TRBJ1-2	ASSLLTQNYT
TRBV3-1	NA	TRBJ1-5	ASSQVMVSNQPQH
TRBV20-1	NA	TRBJ1-2	SARGSPEDGYT
TRBV12-3/TRBV12-4	few	TRBJ2-7	ASSLGVGGEQY
TRBV20-1	NA	TRBJ1-1	SAPHRTTTEAF
TRBV10-3	NA	TRBJ2-7	ATWTPSAYEQY
TRBV27	NA	TRBJ2-2	ASRIAGGVNTGELF
TRBV5-5	once	TRBJ2-7	ASSSGHLDEQY
TRBV29-1	NA	TRBJ2-1	SVELAGAPANEQF
TRBV2	NA	TRBJ2-7	ASSGIPGTPSYEQY
TRBV6-5	NA	TRBJ1-1	ASVADSENTEAF
TRBV29-1	NA	TRBJ2-1	SVTRETKNYNEQF
TRBV9	NA	TRBJ1-2	ASSGGQGANCGYT
TRBV18	NA	TRBJ2-2	ASSPSQGATTGELF
TRBV27	once	TRBJ1-1	ASSHQGVGTEAF
TRBV6-5	few	TRBJ1-1	ASSYWGAENTEAF
TRBV9	few	TRBJ2-5	ASSVVVEGEQY
TRBV6-2/TRBV6-3	NA	TRBJ2-4	ASSPPTEPAKNIQY
TRBV4-2	NA	TRBJ2-1	ASSQGPGREQF
TRBV29-1	NA	TRBJ1-2	SVEPGGYGYT
TRBV10-3	NA	TRBJ2-5	AISVWGQGQETQY
TRBV6-2/TRBV6-3	NA	TRBJ1-1	ASTRDRGGGTEAF
TRBV9	NA	TRBJ1-1	ASSASPTWTYTEAF
TRBV9	few	TRBJ2-3	ASSVEGGLESTDTQY
TRBV28	NA	TRBJ2-3	ASISWGDSSTDTQY
TRBV4-3	NA	TRBJ2-3	ASSQAFSGGARADTQY
TRBV5-1	NA	TRBJ2-1	ASSDLAGGNNEQF
TRBV5-1	NA	TRBJ1-1	ASSPGQHSMNTEAF
TRBV20-1	NA	TRBJ1-4	SARTSAWNEKLF
TRBV9	NA	TRBJ2-5	ASSVEFWVGQGADNEQY
TRBV28	NA	TRBJ2-3	ASALRGRGTDTQY
TRBV4-1	few	TRBJ2-3	ASSQVQASTDTQY
TRBV25-1	NA	NA	ASTADRGGETQY
TRBV12-3/TRBV12-4	NA	TRBJ1-5	ASGTVSNQPQH
TRBV6-6	NA	TRBJ2-1	ACCSYNEQF
TRBV6-2/TRBV6-3	NA	TRBJ1-2	ASSSGSEIYGYT
TRBV10-3	NA	TRBJ2-3	AISESREDTQY
TRBV6-6	few	TRBJ1-4	ASRDGSTTNEKLF
TRBV4-1	NA	TRBJ1-5	ASGLTGTDNQPQH
TRBV20-1	NA	TRBJ1-2	SARTASNYGYT
TRBV5-1	NA	TRBJ1-1	ASGSRTGPYTEAF
TRBV10-3	NA	TRBJ1-3	AISARFTSSGNTIY